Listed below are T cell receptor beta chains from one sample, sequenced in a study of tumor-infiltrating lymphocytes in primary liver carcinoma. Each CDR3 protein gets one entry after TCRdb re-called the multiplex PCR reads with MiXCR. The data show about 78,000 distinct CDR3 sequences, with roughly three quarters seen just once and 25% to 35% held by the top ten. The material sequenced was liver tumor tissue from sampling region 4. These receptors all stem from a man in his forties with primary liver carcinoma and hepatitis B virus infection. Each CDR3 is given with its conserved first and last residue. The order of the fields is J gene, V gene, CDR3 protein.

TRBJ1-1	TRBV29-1	CSVYSAPGTEAFF
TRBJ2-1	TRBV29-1	CNVGPPSSSYNEQSF
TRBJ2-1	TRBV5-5	CASSFTSGSKPPYNEQFF
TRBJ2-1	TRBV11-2	CVSSLDVGLATGEQFF
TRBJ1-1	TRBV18	CASSPQATGVNTEAFF
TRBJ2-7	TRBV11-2	CASSQGLASSPFYEQYF
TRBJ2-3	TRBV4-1	CASLAGSTDTQYF
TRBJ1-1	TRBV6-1	CASIWGERNTVAFF
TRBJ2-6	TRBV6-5	CASSKPGGSGANVLTF
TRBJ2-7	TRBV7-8	CASSLHSDTFYEQYF